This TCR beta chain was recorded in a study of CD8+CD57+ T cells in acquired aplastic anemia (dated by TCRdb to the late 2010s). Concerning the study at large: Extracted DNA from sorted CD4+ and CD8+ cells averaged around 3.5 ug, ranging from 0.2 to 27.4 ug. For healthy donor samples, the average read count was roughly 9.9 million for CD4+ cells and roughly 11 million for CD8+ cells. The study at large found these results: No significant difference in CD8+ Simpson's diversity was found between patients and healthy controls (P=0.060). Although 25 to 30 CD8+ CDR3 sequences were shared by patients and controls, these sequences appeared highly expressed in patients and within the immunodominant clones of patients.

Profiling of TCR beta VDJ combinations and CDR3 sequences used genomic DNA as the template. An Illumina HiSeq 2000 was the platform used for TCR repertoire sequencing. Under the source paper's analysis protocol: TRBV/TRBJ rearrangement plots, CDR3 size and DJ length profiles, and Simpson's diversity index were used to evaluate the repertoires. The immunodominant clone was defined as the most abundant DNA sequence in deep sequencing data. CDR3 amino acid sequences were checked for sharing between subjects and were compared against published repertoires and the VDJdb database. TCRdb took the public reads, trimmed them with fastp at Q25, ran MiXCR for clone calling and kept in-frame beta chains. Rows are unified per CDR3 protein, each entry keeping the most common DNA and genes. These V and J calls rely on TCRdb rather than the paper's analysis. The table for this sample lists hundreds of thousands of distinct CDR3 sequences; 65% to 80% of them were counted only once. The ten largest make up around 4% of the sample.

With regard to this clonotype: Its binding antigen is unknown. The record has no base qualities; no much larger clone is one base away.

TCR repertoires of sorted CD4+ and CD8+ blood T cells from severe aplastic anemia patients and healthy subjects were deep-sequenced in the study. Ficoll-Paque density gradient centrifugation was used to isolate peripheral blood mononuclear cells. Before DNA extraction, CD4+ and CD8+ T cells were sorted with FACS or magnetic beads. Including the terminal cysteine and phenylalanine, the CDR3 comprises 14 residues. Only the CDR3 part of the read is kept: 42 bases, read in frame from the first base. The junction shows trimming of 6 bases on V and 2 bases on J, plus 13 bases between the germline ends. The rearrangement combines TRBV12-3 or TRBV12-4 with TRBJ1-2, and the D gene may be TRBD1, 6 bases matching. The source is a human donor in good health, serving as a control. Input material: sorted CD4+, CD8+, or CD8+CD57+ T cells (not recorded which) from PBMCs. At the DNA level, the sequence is TGTGCCAGCAGCCAGGGGACGGCGAACTATGGCTACACCTTC. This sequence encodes CASSQGTANYGYTF.